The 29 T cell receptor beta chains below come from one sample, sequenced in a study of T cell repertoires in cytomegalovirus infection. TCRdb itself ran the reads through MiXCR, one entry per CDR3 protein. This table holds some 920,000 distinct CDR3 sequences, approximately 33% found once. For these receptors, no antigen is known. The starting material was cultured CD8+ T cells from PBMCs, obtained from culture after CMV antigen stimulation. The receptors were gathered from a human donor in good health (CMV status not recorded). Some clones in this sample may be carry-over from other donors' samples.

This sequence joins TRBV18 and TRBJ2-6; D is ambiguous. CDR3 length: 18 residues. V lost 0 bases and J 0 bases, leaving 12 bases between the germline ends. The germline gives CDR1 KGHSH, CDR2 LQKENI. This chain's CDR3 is CASSPPLAYYSGANVLTF. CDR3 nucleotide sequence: TGTGCCAGCTCACCACCGTTAGCTTACTACTCTGGGGCCAACGTCCTGACTTTC.

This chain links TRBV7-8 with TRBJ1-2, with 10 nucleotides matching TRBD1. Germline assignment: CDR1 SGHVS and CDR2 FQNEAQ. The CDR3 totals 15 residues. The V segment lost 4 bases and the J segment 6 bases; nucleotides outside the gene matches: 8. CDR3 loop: CASSSPGQGMDGYTF. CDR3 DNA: TGTGCCAGCAGCTCTCCGGGACAGGGGATGGATGGCTACACCTTC.

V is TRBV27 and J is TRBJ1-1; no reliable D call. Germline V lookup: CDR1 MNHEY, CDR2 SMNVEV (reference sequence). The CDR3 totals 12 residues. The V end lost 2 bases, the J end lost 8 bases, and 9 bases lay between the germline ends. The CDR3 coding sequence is TGTGCCAGCAGTTTAAAGACTGGGGAAGCTTTCTTT. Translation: CASSLKTGEAFF.

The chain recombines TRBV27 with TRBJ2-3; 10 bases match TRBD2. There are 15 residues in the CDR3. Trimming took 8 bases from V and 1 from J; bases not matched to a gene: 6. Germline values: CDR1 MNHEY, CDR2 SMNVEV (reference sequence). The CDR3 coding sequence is TGTGCCAGCTGTCTCCTAGCGGGGGGCACAGATACGCAGTATTTT. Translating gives CASCLLAGGTDTQYF.

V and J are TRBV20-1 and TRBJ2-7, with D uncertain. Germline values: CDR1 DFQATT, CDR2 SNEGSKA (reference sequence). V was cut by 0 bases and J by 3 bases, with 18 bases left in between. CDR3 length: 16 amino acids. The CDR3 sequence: CSARDRRSGLDYEQYF. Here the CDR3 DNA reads TGCAGTGCTAGAGACCGCCGGAGTGGGCTCGACTACGAGCAGTACTTC.

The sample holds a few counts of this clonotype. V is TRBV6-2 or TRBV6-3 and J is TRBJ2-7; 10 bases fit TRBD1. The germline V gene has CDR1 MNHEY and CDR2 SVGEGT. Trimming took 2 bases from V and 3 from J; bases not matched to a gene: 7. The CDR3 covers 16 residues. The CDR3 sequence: CASSYERDRGDYEQYV. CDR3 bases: TGTGCCAGCAGTTACGAGAGGGACAGGGGCGACTACGAGCAGTACGTC.

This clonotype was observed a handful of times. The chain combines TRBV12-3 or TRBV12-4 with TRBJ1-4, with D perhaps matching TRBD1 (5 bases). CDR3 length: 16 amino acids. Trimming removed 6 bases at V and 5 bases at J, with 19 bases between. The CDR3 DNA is TGTGCCAGCAGGGGTGGGGACCTCGAGACGAATGAAAAACTGTTTTTT. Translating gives CASRGGDLETNEKLFF.

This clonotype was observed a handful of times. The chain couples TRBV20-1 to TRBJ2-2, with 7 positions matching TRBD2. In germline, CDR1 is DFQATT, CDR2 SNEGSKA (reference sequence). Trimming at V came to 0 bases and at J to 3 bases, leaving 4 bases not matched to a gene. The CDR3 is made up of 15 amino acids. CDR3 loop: CSARDGGVDTGELFF. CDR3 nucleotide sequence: TGCAGTGCTAGAGATGGGGGGGTGGACACCGGGGAGCTGTTTTTT.

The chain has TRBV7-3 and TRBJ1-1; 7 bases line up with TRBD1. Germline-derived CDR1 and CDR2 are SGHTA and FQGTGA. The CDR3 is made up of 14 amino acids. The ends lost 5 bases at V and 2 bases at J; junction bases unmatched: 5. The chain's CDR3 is CASSRDRDNTEAFF. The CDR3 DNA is TGTGCCAGCAGCCGAGACAGGGACAACACTGAAGCTTTCTTT.

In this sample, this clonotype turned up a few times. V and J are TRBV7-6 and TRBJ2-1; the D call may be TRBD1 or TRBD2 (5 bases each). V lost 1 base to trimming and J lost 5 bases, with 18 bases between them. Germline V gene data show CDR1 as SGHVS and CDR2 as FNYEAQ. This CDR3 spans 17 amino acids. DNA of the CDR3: TGTGCCAGCAGCTTAGGACGGGACCACTGGGGCCACAATGAGCAGTTCTTC. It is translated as CASSLGRDHWGHNEQFF.

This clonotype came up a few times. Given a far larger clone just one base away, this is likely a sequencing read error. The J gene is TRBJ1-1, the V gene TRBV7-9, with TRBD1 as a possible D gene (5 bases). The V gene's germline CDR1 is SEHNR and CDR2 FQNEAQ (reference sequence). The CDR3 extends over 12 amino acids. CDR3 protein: CASTLGVTEAFF. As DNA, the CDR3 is TGTGCCAGCACCTTAGGGGTCACTGAAGCTTTCTTT.

For the CDR3, the DNA is TGCAGTGCTAGAGACTGGGACGCCCGCTCCTACGAGCAGTACTTC. It codes for CSARDWDARSYEQYF. The chain has TRBV20-1 and TRBJ2-7, with D perhaps TRBD1 or TRBD2 (5 bases each). V was pared by 0 bases and J by 0 bases, with 12 bases between. CDR1 is DFQATT and CDR2 is SNEGSKA in the germline V gene (reference sequence). The CDR3 runs to 15 residues.

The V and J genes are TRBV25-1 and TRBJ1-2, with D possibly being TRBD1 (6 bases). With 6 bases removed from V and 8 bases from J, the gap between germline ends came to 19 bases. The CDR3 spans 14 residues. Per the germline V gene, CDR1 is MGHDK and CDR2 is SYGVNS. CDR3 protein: CASSEGWGAGGYTF. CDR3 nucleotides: TGTGCCAGCAGCGAAGGATGGGGGGCTGGGGGCTACACCTTC.

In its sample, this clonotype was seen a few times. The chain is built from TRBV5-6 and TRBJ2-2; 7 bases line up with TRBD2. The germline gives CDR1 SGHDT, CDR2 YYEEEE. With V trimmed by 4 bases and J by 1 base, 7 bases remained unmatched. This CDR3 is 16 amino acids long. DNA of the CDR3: TGTGCCAGCAGCCCCCAGGGACTAAAGAACACCGGGGAGCTGTTTTTT. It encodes CASSPQGLKNTGELFF.

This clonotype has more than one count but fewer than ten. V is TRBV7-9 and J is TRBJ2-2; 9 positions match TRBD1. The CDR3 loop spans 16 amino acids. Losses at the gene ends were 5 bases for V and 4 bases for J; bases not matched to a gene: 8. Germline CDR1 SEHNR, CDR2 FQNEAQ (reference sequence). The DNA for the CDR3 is TGTGCCAGCAGCAACCGGGACAGGGAGGGCACCGGGGAGCTGTTTTTT. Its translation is CASSNRDREGTGELFF. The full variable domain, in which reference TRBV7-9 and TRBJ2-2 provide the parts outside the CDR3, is DTGVSQNPRHKITKRGQNVTFRCDPISEHNRLYWYRQTLGQGPEFLTYFQNEAQLEKSRLLSDRFSAERPKGSFSTLEIQRTEQGDSAMYLCASSNRDREGTGELFFGEGSRLTVL.

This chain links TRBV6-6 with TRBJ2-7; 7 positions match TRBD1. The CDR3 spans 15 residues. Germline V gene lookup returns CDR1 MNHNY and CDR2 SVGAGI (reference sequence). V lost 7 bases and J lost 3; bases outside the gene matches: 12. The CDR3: CASTMGRQGIYEQYF. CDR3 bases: TGTGCCAGCACCATGGGTCGACAGGGTATCTACGAGCAGTACTTC.

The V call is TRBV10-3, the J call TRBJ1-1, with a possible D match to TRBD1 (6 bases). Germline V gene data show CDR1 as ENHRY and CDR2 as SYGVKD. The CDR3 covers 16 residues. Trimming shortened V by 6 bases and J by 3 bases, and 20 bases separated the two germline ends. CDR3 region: CAIRNREVGGDTEAFF. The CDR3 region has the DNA TGTGCCATCAGAAACAGGGAGGTCGGTGGGGACACTGAAGCTTTCTTT.

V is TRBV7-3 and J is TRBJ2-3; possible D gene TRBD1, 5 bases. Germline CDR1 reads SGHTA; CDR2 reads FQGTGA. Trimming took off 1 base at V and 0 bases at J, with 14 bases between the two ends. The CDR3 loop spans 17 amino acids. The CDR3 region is CASSLRPTATSTDTQYF. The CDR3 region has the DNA TGTGCCAGCAGCTTAAGGCCGACAGCCACTAGCACAGATACGCAGTATTTT. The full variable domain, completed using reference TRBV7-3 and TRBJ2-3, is GAGVSQTPSNKVTEKGKYVELRCDPISGHTALYWYRQSLGQGPEFLIYFQGTGAADDSGLPNDRFFAVRPEGSVSTLKIQRTERGDSAVYLCASSLRPTATSTDTQYFGPGTRLTVL.

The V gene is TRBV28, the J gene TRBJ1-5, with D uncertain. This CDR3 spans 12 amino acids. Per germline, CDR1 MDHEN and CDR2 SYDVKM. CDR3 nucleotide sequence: TGTGGCCTTCACCTTGGGAATCAGCCCCAGCATTTT. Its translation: CGLHLGNQPQHF.

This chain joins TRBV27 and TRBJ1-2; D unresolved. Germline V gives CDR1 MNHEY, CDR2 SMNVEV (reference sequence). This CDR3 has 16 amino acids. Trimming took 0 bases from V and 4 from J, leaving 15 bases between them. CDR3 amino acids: CASSLSSPPSGYGYTF. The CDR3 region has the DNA TGTGCCAGCAGTTTATCCTCTCCCCCCAGCGGCTATGGCTACACCTTC.

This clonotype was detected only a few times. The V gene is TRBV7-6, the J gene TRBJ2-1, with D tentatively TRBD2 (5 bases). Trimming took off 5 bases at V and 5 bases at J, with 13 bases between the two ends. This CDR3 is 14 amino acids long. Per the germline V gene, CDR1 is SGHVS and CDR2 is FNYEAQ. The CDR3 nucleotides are TGTGCCAGCAGCGAGCGACTAACCGACAATGAGCAGTTCTTC. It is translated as CASSERLTDNEQFF.

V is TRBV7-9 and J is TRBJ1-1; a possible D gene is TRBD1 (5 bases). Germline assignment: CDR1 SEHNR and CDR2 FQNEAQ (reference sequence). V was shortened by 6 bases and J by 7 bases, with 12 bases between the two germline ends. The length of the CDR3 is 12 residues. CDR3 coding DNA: TGTGCCAGCAGGCGAGGGGAGGATGAAGCTTTCTTT. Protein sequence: CASRRGEDEAFF.

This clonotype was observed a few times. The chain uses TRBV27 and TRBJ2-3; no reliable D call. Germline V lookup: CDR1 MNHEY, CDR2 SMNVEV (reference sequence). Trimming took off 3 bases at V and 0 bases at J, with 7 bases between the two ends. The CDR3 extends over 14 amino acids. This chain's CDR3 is CASSLVPSTDTQYF. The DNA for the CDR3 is TGTGCCAGCAGTTTGGTTCCTAGCACAGATACGCAGTATTTT.

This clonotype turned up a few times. The CDR3 sequence: CASSFATGKEEKLFF. The CDR3 bases are TGTGCCAGCAGCTTCGCGACAGGGAAGGAAGAAAAACTGTTTTTT. The rearrangement joins TRBV7-9 to TRBJ1-4; 7 bases match TRBD1. The CDR3 contains 15 residues. V shed 3 bases and J 8 bases; nucleotides not matched to a gene: 9. Germline V gene lookup returns CDR1 SEHNR and CDR2 FQNEAQ (reference sequence).

CDR3 nucleotides: TGCAGTGCTAGGGGGACTAGCGGGGCCTCGCAAGAGACCCAGTACTTC. It specifies CSARGTSGASQETQYF. V usage is TRBV20-1 and J usage is TRBJ2-5, with 13 bases that match TRBD2. Losses at the gene ends were 3 bases for V and 2 bases for J; bases not matched to a gene: 6. From germline, CDR1 is DFQATT and CDR2 SNEGSKA (reference sequence). The CDR3 extends over 16 amino acids.

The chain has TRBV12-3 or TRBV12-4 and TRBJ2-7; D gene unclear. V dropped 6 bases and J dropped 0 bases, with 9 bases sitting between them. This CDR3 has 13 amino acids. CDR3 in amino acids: CASRPLDSYEQYF. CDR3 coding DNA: TGTGCCAGCAGGCCCTTGGACTCCTACGAGCAGTACTTC.

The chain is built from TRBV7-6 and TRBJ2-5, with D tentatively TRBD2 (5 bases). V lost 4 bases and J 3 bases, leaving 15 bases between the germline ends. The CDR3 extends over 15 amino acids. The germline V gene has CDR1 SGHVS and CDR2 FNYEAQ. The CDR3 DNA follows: TGTGCCAGCAGCTCGCTATCCGGGGTTGAAGAGACCCAGTACTTC. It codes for CASSSLSGVEETQYF.

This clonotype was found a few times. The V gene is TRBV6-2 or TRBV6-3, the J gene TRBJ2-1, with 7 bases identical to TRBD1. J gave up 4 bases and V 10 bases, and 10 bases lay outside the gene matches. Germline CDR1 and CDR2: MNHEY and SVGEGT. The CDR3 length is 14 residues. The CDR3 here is CATARRTGYNEQFF. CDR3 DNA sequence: TGTGCCACCGCGAGGAGGACAGGATACAATGAGCAGTTCTTC.

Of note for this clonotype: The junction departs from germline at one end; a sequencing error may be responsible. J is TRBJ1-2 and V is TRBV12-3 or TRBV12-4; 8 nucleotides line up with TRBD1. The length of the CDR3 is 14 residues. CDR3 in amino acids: CASSPGQGGYGCTF. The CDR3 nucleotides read TGTGCCAGCAGTCCCGGACAGGGCGGCTATGGCTGCACCTTC.